This T cell receptor beta chain was captured in a study of blood T cell repertoires in COVID-19. Study details: T cells, B-cell-depleted T cells, or PBMCs supplied cDNA or gDNA.

Profiling relied on immunoSEQ multiplex PCR, and the TCRdb table lists in-frame clones only, not all of them. The top ten clones hold around 4% of a sample with over 100,000 clones, more than 90% of them seen once. Germline values: CDR1 MNHNY, CDR2 SVGAGI (reference sequence). V lost 2 bases, J lost 2 bases, and 10 bases lay in between. The CDR3 sequence is 14 residues long. The chain links TRBV6-6 to TRBJ2-7, with a possible D match to TRBD2 (6 bases). This TCR was recovered from a young man with acute or convalescent COVID-19. Input material: peripheral blood. CDR3 DNA: TGTGCCAGCAGTTACACGGGGGATCCCTACGAGCAGTACTTC. It codes for CASSYTGDPYEQYF.